This T cell receptor beta chain was captured in a study of blood T cell repertoires in COVID-19. All enrollees were roughly 18 to 100 years old and from 20 to 30 US areas. Participants' own reports of clinical history determined their cohort assignment. Trimming left V 2 bases short and J 7 bases short, with 15 bases between. Germline values: CDR1 MNHEY, CDR2 SVGAGI. The CDR3 extends over 15 amino acids. Assay: immunoSEQ multiplex PCR; the TCRdb copy retains only in-frame clones and omits some. The sample holds roughly 200,000 clones, 75% to 90% seen once. The chain is built from TRBV6-5 and TRBJ1-5; maybe TRBD1 (6 bases). The specimen sequenced was PBMCs or T cells enriched from blood (not recorded which). The receptor was derived from a man aged 40-55 years who had recovered from COVID-19. The CDR3 region has the DNA TGTGCCAGCAGTTACCTCTCGGGGGGCGGACAGCCCCAGCATTTT. Protein product: CASSYLSGGGQPQHF.